This T cell receptor (beta chain) appears in the sequencing data of a study of human T cells and chemical hapten exposure. The wider study: The study lasted roughly five months, and patients were dosed weekly with diphenylcyclopropenone on the scalp throughout. Study-wide results and limits: DPC sensitization produced no change in TCRs with frequency above 1 in 1000.

This clonotype was recorded a few times. Its target is unknown. Attachment of unique molecular identifiers to individual cDNA molecules was performed in the library. TCRdb passed the RACE reads through MiXCR, listing each CDR3 protein once. The data hold roughly 34,000 distinct CDR3 sequences, with 5.5% to 7.5% observed a single time. Time point in this sample: patch test 1, 2 weeks after DPC sensitization. As for treatment: therapeutic diphenylcyclopropenone sensitization with weekly scalp DPC. Unfractionated whole blood yielded total RNA. CDR3 length equals 14 residues. The V segment lost 5 bases and the J segment 7 bases; nucleotides outside the gene matches: 10. The germline V gene encodes CDR1 MNHEY and CDR2 SMNVEV (reference sequence).

This chain joins TRBV27 and TRBJ2-7; 8 nucleotides align to TRBD1. The receptor was derived from a woman in her twenties or thirties with alopecia areata. Some clones in this sample may be carry-over from other donors' samples. This specimen was whole blood, taken in connection with sensitization to the hapten diphenylcyclopropenone (DPC). CDR3 protein: CASSRPDRVGEQYF. CDR3 nucleotide sequence: TGTGCCAGCAGTCGCCCGGACAGGGTGGGGGAGCAGTACTTC.